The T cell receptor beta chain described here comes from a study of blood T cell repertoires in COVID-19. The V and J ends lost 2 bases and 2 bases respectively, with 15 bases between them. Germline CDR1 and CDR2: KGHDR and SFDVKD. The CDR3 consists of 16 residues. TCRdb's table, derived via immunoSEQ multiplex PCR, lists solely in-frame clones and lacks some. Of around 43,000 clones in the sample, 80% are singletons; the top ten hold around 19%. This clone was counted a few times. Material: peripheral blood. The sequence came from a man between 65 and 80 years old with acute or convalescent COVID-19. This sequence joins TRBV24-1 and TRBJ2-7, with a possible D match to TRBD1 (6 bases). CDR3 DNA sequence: TGTGCCACCAGTGATTCCTTCAAGACAGGAACCTACGAGCAGTACTTC. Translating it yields CATSDSFKTGTYEQYF.